This record concerns one TCR beta chain sequence. What it binds is not known. The CDR3 length is 11 residues. Germline V CDR1 and CDR2: SQVTM, ANQGSEA. Trimming took off 4 bases at V and 2 bases at J, with 5 bases between the two ends. These data are taken from a study of CD8+CD57+ T cells in acquired aplastic anemia. Regarding the study as a whole: Patients shared just under 30 CD8+ CDR3 sequences with controls.

Genomic DNA acted as the template from which TCR beta VDJ combination and CDR3 sequence profiling were carried out. Via MiXCR, TCRdb re-called the reads, giving one row per CDR3 protein. Of 100,000 to 130,000 distinct CDR3 sequences in the sample, about half were seen once. The clonotype was recovered from a human donor in good health, serving as a control. Sequenced input: sorted CD4+, CD8+, or CD8+CD57+ T cells (not recorded which) from PBMCs. The gene calls are TRBV29-1 and TRBJ1-2; perhaps TRBD1 as D (5 bases). CDR3 amino acids: CSVGDNYGYTF. The CDR3 DNA follows: TGCAGCGTTGGGGACAACTATGGCTACACCTTC.